Below are 2 T cell receptor beta chains sequenced from a single sample in a study of T cell responses to AZD1222 COVID-19 vaccine. Assay: immunoSEQ multiplex PCR; the TCRdb copy retains only in-frame clones and omits some. The sample gives around 100,000 clones, around 90% of which show up once; more than 1.5% is in the top ten. The specimen comprised peripheral blood, sampled on day 0 of AZD1222 vaccination. These receptors were obtained from an adult in good health.

The CDR3 loop is CASQTSGSAGELFF. The CDR3 nucleotides are TGTGCCAGCCAGACTAGCGGGAGCGCCGGGGAGCTGTTTTTT. The chain joins TRBV6-5 to TRBJ2-2, with 12 bases fitting TRBD2. Germline CDR1 reads MNHEY; CDR2 reads SVGAGI. The length of the CDR3 is 14 residues. V shed 8 bases, J shed 6 bases, and the junction held 4 bases outside the gene matches.

This rearrangement joins TRBV6-5 to TRBJ2-7; D gene uncertain. The V and J ends lost 6 bases and 6 bases respectively, with 18 bases between them. This CDR3 comprises 14 residues. The germline V gene has CDR1 MNHEY and CDR2 SVGAGI. In nucleotides, the CDR3 is TGTGCCAGCAGAAAAGGACCCGAACCCACCGAGCAGTACTTC. Translated: CASRKGPEPTEQYF.